What follows are 8 T cell receptor beta chains derived from one specimen sequenced in a study of blood T cell repertoires in COVID-19. Profiling relied on immunoSEQ multiplex PCR, and the TCRdb table lists in-frame clones only, not all of them. Of 250,000 to 350,000 clones in the sample, about 88% are singletons; the top ten hold 3%. Sequences were obtained from PBMCs or T cells enriched from blood (not recorded which). The receptors here all came from a woman between 45 and 60 years old who had recovered from COVID-19.

The V call is TRBV6-5, the J call TRBJ1-5; D possibly corresponds to TRBD1 (6 bases). This CDR3 is built from 13 residues. Germline V lookup: CDR1 MNHEY, CDR2 SVGAGI. V was pared by 6 bases and J by 2 bases, with 8 bases between. CDR3 loop: CASRDSGNQPQHF. The CDR3 DNA reads TGTGCCAGCAGGGACAGCGGCAATCAGCCCCAGCATTTT.

This chain links TRBV13 with TRBJ2-7; 8 bases are shared with TRBD2. Germline-derived CDR1 and CDR2 are PRHDT and FYEKMQ (reference sequence). The V gene end was trimmed by 5 bases and the J gene end by 1 base; junction bases not matched to a gene: 16. The CDR3 is 18 amino acids. The CDR3 loop reads CASSASGWRDEVSYEQYF. The CDR3 region has the DNA TGTGCCAGCAGCGCTAGCGGGTGGAGAGATGAGGTTTCCTACGAGCAGTACTTC.

The table lists this clone with a few counts. The chain employs TRBV16 and TRBJ1-1; TRBD1 matches at 7 bases. From germline, CDR1 is KGHSY and CDR2 FQNENV. This CDR3 is 15 amino acids long. J was trimmed by 3 bases and V by 1 base; bases with no gene match: 5. Here the CDR3 reads CASSQYAQGDTEAFF. Here the CDR3 DNA reads TGTGCCAGCAGCCAATACGCCCAGGGGGACACTGAAGCTTTCTTT.

The rearrangement links TRBV6-5 to TRBJ1-6; D gene uncertain. CDR3 length: 16 residues. Germline V lookup: CDR1 MNHEY, CDR2 SVGAGI. Trimming left V 3 bases short and J 7 bases short, with 16 bases between. This CDR3 reads CASSYHFVNVNSPLHF. The CDR3 DNA sequence: TGTGCCAGCAGTTATCACTTTGTAAATGTGAATTCACCCCTCCACTTT.

The chain employs TRBV12-3 or TRBV12-4 and TRBJ2-2; D gene unclear. The CDR3 loop spans 12 amino acids. V lost 3 bases and J lost 7, with 6 bases in between. The CDR3 DNA reads as TGTGCCAGCAGTTTCCCTAGCGGGGAGCTGTTTTTT. Translation: CASSFPSGELFF.

This chain uses TRBV7-2 with TRBJ2-7; D possibly corresponds to TRBD2 (5 bases). V dropped 5 bases and J dropped 3 bases, with 5 bases sitting between them. The CDR3 runs to 11 residues. Germline V gives CDR1 SGHTA, CDR2 FQGNSA. The CDR3 protein is CASSRGYEQYF. Written as DNA, the CDR3 is TGTGCCAGCAGCCGGGGCTACGAGCAGTACTTC.

The chain joins TRBV10-1 to TRBJ1-5; tentatively, D is TRBD1 (6 bases). The CDR3 extends over 14 amino acids. Per the germline V gene, CDR1 is WNHNN and CDR2 is SYGVQD (reference sequence). Trimming left V 9 bases short and J 2 bases short, with 14 bases between. The CDR3 DNA reads as TGCGCCAGAGCAAGGGGGGGCGGCAATCAGCCCCAGCATTTT. It specifies CARARGGGNQPQHF.

This sequence joins TRBV30 and TRBJ2-7; 10 bases map to TRBD2. CDR1 and CDR2 from the germline V gene are GTSNPN and SVGIG (reference sequence). Germline trimming cut 4 bases from V and 6 bases from J; bases unmatched to any gene: 15. This CDR3 spans 16 amino acids. Written as DNA, the CDR3 is TGTGCCTGGACCCCGATCGATAGCGGGAGGTCCGGCGAGCAGTACTTC. Translated, it gives CAWTPIDSGRSGEQYF.